This T cell receptor beta chain stems from a study of T-cell reconstitution after alpha-beta-depleted transplantation in children. For TCRbeta, the library was prepared with unique molecular identifiers. TCRdb reanalysed the PCR reads using MiXCR and keeps one entry per CDR3 protein. The data contain about 580,000 distinct CDR3 sequences, over 25% of them singletons. The CDR3 runs 14 residues. V lost 3 bases to trimming and J lost 4 bases, with 10 bases between them. Germline loops: CDR1 SGHRS, CDR2 YFSETQ. The receptor comes from a boy under two years old with Wiskott-Aldrich syndrome, due to receive a stem cell transplant. This chain joins TRBV5-1 and TRBJ2-2, with a weak D call TRBD2 (5 bases). This material consisted of PBMCs, taken before TCRalphabeta/CD19-depleted stem cell transplant. The CDR3 is CASSYFRGTGELFF. Here the CDR3 DNA reads TGCGCCAGCAGCTACTTTCGGGGCACCGGGGAGCTGTTTTTT.